The 18 T cell receptor beta chains given below trace back to one sample, sequenced in a study of CD8+ T cells in alopecia areata. The authors extracted RNA and reverse transcribed it into cDNA as the sequencing template. Libraries were prepared by immunoSEQ multiplex PCR; TCRdb keeps only in-frame clonotypes and omits some of them. The sample consists of about 150,000 clones, about three fifths of them appearing once. The source material was CD8+ T cells sorted from blood. Receptor source: a human donor in good health.

In this sample, this clone turned up once. The rearrangement links TRBV27 to TRBJ1-2; the D gene is possibly TRBD1 (5 bases). CDR1 is MNHEY and CDR2 is SMNVEV in the germline V gene (reference sequence). CDR3 length: 13 residues. V shed 4 bases and J shed 8 bases, with 14 bases lying between them. CDR3 DNA: TGTGCCAGCAGTTGGGCAGGGCACGTCGGCTACACCTTC. This codes for CASSWAGHVGYTF.

The rearrangement joins TRBV29-1 to TRBJ2-1, with D uncertain. This CDR3 is 13 amino acids long. V was trimmed by 1 base and J by 5 bases, leaving 9 bases between them. Germline values: CDR1 SQVTM, CDR2 ANQGSEA. The CDR3 nucleotides read TGCAGCGTTGAAGCTCCCTACGACAATGAGCAGTTCTTC. This encodes CSVEAPYDNEQFF.

The chain couples TRBV14 to TRBJ2-3; D is undetermined. The CDR3 runs to 16 residues. V was pared by 1 base and J by 3 bases, with 14 bases between. Germline V gene data show CDR1 as SGHDN and CDR2 as FVKESK. The DNA for the CDR3 is TGTGCCAGCAGCCAAGTTGGTGAAGGGATGACAGATACGCAGTATTTT. The encoded protein is CASSQVGEGMTDTQYF.

The CDR3 DNA reads as TGCGCCAGCAGCCAAGTCCAATCCTACGAGCAGTACTTC. It specifies CASSQVQSYEQYF. The V call is TRBV4-1, the J call TRBJ2-7; the D is unclear. The CDR3 has 13 amino acids. Per germline, CDR1 MGHRA and CDR2 YSYEKL. V gave up 1 base and J gave up 1 base, with 5 bases separating them.

The chain carries TRBV15 and TRBJ2-1; D is ambiguous. V lost 0 bases to trimming and J lost 6 bases, with 3 bases between them. This CDR3 spans 12 amino acids. CDR1 is LNHNV and CDR2 is YYDKDF in the germline V gene (reference sequence). This CDR3 is CATSRDVNEQFF. DNA for the CDR3: TGTGCCACCAGCAGAGATGTCAATGAGCAGTTCTTC.

This clone was found a few times. The chain combines TRBV4-1 with TRBJ2-1; 7 nucleotides line up with TRBD1. CDR1 and CDR2 (germline): MGHRA, YSYEKL. This CDR3 spans 16 amino acids. With 3 bases clipped from V and 4 bases from J, the junction kept 9 bases outside the gene matches. For the CDR3, the DNA is TGCGCCAGCAGCCAGACCCCGGGACAGACGTACAATGAGCAGTTCTTC. Translated: CASSQTPGQTYNEQFF.

This clone was seen a few times. V is TRBV19 and J is TRBJ1-5, with D unresolved. Germline CDR1 is LNHDA and CDR2 is SQIVND (reference sequence). This CDR3 has 15 amino acids. Deletions cut 5 bases from V and 7 bases from J, with 18 bases between. The DNA of the CDR3 is TGTGCCAGTAGTGGCCCCTATGAGGTGAACCAGCCCCAGCATTTT. Translated: CASSGPYEVNQPQHF.

In its sample, this clone was seen a few times. The genes are TRBV29-1 and TRBJ2-1, with D possibly being TRBD2 (5 bases). Germline-derived CDR1 and CDR2 are SQVTM and ANQGSEA. V was trimmed by 1 base and J by 10 bases, leaving 17 bases between them. The CDR3 extends over 14 amino acids. The CDR3 is CSVEGLAHSLEQFF. In DNA form, the CDR3 reads TGCAGCGTTGAAGGCCTAGCCCACAGCCTCGAGCAGTTCTTC.

The rearrangement joins TRBV5-4 to TRBJ1-2; TRBD1 agrees at 10 bases. The germline V gene has CDR1 SGHNT and CDR2 YYREEE (reference sequence). After removal of 2 bases from V and 7 bases from J, the junction contained 8 bases not matched to a gene. The CDR3 totals 15 residues. The CDR3 DNA is TGTGCCAGCAGCTTCTTTCGGACAGGGGGAGGTGGCTACACCTTC. Amino acid sequence: CASSFFRTGGGGYTF.

This clone came up a few times. The V gene is TRBV27, the J gene TRBJ1-5, with a possible D match to TRBD1 (6 bases). Germline CDR1 and CDR2: MNHEY and SMNVEV (reference sequence). This CDR3 is 15 amino acids long. The V gene lost 5 bases and the J gene lost 7 bases, with 18 bases spanning the gap. The CDR3 loop is CASSTGQYTMQPQHF. CDR3 nucleotide sequence: TGTGCCAGCAGTACCGGACAGTATACAATGCAGCCCCAGCATTTT.

The genes are TRBV28 and TRBJ1-5; no clear D. The CDR3 is made up of 11 amino acids. The germline gives CDR1 MDHEN, CDR2 SYDVKM. The V end lost 8 bases, the J end lost 9 bases, and 11 bases lay between the germline ends. As DNA, the CDR3 is TGTGCCAGCGGTCTTACCATGCCCCAGCATTTT. Its translation: CASGLTMPQHF.

The chain is built from TRBV25-1 and TRBJ2-1, with no clear D. The V gene's germline CDR1 is MGHDK and CDR2 SYGVNS. Trimming pared 7 bases from V and 3 bases from J, leaving 4 bases between. This CDR3 is built from 11 residues. The CDR3 nucleotides are TGTGCCAGCAATGACTACAATGAGCAGTTCTTC. Amino acid sequence: CASNDYNEQFF.

This sequence joins TRBV29-1 and TRBJ1-2, with D possibly TRBD1 on 5 matching bases. The V end lost 1 base, the J end lost 4 bases, and 13 bases lay between the germline ends. CDR3 length equals 14 residues. Germline V gene sequence: CDR1 SQVTM, CDR2 ANQGSEA. The CDR3 nucleotides are TGCAGCGTTGAAGGTGTCCAGGGCTCCTATGGCTACACCTTC. This codes for CSVEGVQGSYGYTF. The full variable domain, rest sourced from reference TRBV29-1 and TRBJ1-2, is SAVISQKPSRDICQRGTSLTIQCQVDSQVTMMFWYRQQPGQSLTLIATANQGSEATYESGFVIDKFPISRPNLTFSTLTVSNMSPEDSSIYLCSVEGVQGSYGYTFGSGTRLTVV.

The chain carries TRBV9 and TRBJ1-5; D is unresolved. The germline V gene has CDR1 SGDLS and CDR2 YYNGEE. V was pared by 1 base and J by 7 bases, with 9 bases between. This CDR3 spans 13 amino acids. This CDR3 is CASSVRTGQPQHF. DNA of the CDR3: TGTGCCAGCAGCGTACGGACGGGACAGCCCCAGCATTTT.

The rearrangement uses TRBV9 and TRBJ1-6; tentative D call: TRBD1 (6 bases). The germline gives CDR1 SGDLS, CDR2 YYNGEE. V dropped 3 bases and J dropped 11 bases, with 15 bases sitting between them. The length of the CDR3 is 14 residues. This CDR3 is CASSERQGNAPLHF. The CDR3 DNA is TGTGCCAGCAGCGAGAGGCAGGGGAATGCACCCCTCCACTTT.

V and J are TRBV25-1 and TRBJ2-7; 8 bases align to TRBD2. This CDR3 is built from 13 residues. The J segment lost 1 base and the V segment lost 8 bases, leaving 4 bases of the junction unmatched. Germline-derived CDR1 and CDR2 are MGHDK and SYGVNS. CDR3 bases: TGTGCCAGCGGACTAGCCTGGTCCTACGAGCAGTACTTC. Protein sequence: CASGLAWSYEQYF.

The CDR3, as DNA: TGCAGCGTTGATAAGGGAGTTGTGACCGGGGAGCTGTTTTTT. Translating gives CSVDKGVVTGELFF. The rearrangement links TRBV29-1 to TRBJ2-2, with D maybe TRBD2 (5 bases). V was trimmed by 3 bases and J by 5 bases, leaving 13 bases between them. Germline V gene lookup returns CDR1 SQVTM and CDR2 ANQGSEA. The CDR3 consists of 14 residues.

This clone came up a few times. The rearrangement joins TRBV29-1 to TRBJ2-1, with TRBD2 matching over 9 bases. The germline V gene encodes CDR1 SQVTM and CDR2 ANQGSEA. CDR3 length: 19 residues. With V trimmed by 2 bases and J by 7 bases, 21 bases remained unmatched. The CDR3 is CSVELGVRVGGRARNEQFF. As DNA, the CDR3 is TGCAGCGTTGAATTGGGGGTCAGAGTAGGCGGGAGGGCCAGGAATGAGCAGTTCTTC.